This T cell receptor (beta chain) was sequenced during a study of blood T cell repertoires in COVID-19. TCRdb keeps only in-frame clones here, not all; method: immunoSEQ multiplex PCR. This table holds 250,000 to 400,000 clones, over 85% found once. Either two negative PCRs, clearance, or symptom resolution qualified Cohort 3 donors as recovered. The CDR3 spans 15 residues. Looked up from germline, CDR1 is KGHSH and CDR2 is LQKENI. J lost 7 bases, V lost 4 bases, and 8 bases had no gene match. This TCR was sampled from a man in his sixties who had recovered from COVID-19. J is TRBJ1-5 and V is TRBV18, with TRBD1 matching over 9 bases. The specimen sequenced was PBMCs or T cells enriched from blood (not recorded which). CDR3 nucleotide sequence: TGTGCCAGCTCACTAACAGGGGGCGCGGGACAGCCCCAGCATTTT. Translation: CASSLTGGAGQPQHF.